The clone carrying this T cell receptor (beta chain) came up a few times. Not enrolled were patients with uncontrolled infection, other autoimmune disease, pregnancy or lactation. The data are from a study of T cells in Graves' hyperthyroidism and ophthalmopathy. Study-level information: Peripheral blood samples were taken at initial diagnosis, prior to any treatment.

The CDR3 runs to 12 residues. Trimming removed 11 bases at V and 4 bases at J, with 12 bases between. CDR1 and CDR2 (germline): SGHAT, FQNNGV. RNA transcripts were the template for amplifying TCR beta CDR3 regions. First-round RT-PCR with HTBI primers amplified the TCR CDR3 region. One entry per CDR3 protein, called by TCRdb with MiXCR from the multiplex PCR reads. The sample contains a few hundred thousand distinct CDR3 sequences, under 20% of which appear only once. Sample: blood. J is TRBJ1-3 and V is TRBV11-2; the D gene is possibly TRBD1 (6 bases). The source is a woman aged 18-29 years with Graves' ophthalmopathy. CDR3 bases: TGTGCCTTCGGGGGCAACGGAAACACCATATATTTT. Translated: CAFGGNGNTIYF.